This entry is about one T cell receptor beta chain. The data were obtained in a study of shared clonotypes between healthy human individuals. In the study overall: The study used three CD4 naive, three CD4 memory, two CD8 naive and one CD8 memory plate per donor.

It was at deep level that the assay was run. Here immunoSEQ multiplex PCR was the method, and the copy in TCRdb shows in-frame clones only, minus some. The sample contains roughly 2.2 million clones, 90% to 95% of which appear only once. This CDR3 has 16 residues. V shed 4 bases and J 1 base; nucleotides not matched to a gene: 7. From germline, CDR1 is MNHEY and CDR2 SVGAGI. All participating donors were Caucasian adults from Nashville, Tennessee. Sequencing was carried out using naive CD4+ T cells from PBMCs. The subset is: CD45RA+ positively selected. The receptor was isolated from a man younger than 30 in good health. Some clones in this sample may be carry-over from other donors' samples. This rearrangement joins TRBV6-5 to TRBJ2-1; 7 nucleotides match TRBD1. The CDR3 nucleotides are TGTGCCAGCAGTTCATGGACAGGTTGGTCCTACAATGAGCAGTTCTTC. It encodes CASSSWTGWSYNEQFF.